This TCR beta chain stems from a study of T cells in Graves' hyperthyroidism and ophthalmopathy. This clonotype was counted ten times or more. Its specificity is unknown. At first hyperthyroidism diagnosis, before any ophthalmopathy symptoms, the blood sample was collected. Using 9.5 to 10 ml of fresh peripheral blood, PBMCs were prepared. Germline V CDR1 and CDR2: SNHLY, FYNNEI. The CDR3 runs to 14 residues. Trimming cost V 6 bases and J 1 base; bases outside gene matches: 6. Template material for amplifying TCR beta CDR3 regions consisted of RNA transcripts. The primer set for the first-round RT-PCR of the TCR CDR3 was HTBI. TCRdb re-derived calls from the multiplex PCR reads in MiXCR, one entry per CDR3 protein. The table has some 600,000 distinct CDR3 sequences, approximately 13% seen once; the top ten hold almost 6%. Notes on the study in general: Progression to ophthalmopathy was predicted a median of 6.5 months early. In the blood, most expanded thyroid clonotypes above 0.001 appeared as well.

This chain joins TRBV2 and TRBJ2-7, with 7 bases fitting TRBD1. The sample consisted of blood. This receptor was identified in a woman in her twenties or thirties with Graves' hyperthyroidism that later progressed to Graves' ophthalmopathy. The CDR3 DNA reads TGTGCCAGCAGCGCCCCGGGACAGTCCTACGAGCAGTACTTC. Translating it yields CASSAPGQSYEQYF. The full variable domain, completed using reference TRBV2 and TRBJ2-7, is EPEVTQTPSHQVTQMGQEVILRCVPISNHLYFYWYRQILGQKVEFLVSFYNNEISEKSEIFDDQFSVERPDGSNFTLKIRSTKLEDSAMYFCASSAPGQSYEQYFGPGTRLTVT.